Below, 16 T cell receptor beta chains from the same sample are listed, as sequenced in a study of vaccination and CD4 T cells after COVID-19. Researchers used the Oncomine TCR Beta short-read assay to sequence DNA from cultured CD4+ T cells. TCRdb analysed the PCR reads with MiXCR anew, one entry per CDR3 protein. The table records fewer than 20,000 distinct CDR3 sequences, approximately 45% of them present only once. Specified treatment: roughly 11-day PBMC culture with coronavirus spike peptide pools or control peptides (ViraFEST assay). Which antigens these TCRs recognize remains unknown. Sample: CD4+ T cells from blood, cultured in vitro, taken before SARS-CoV-2 vaccination. All receptors come from a human donor who had recovered from COVID-19.

The V gene is TRBV5-4, the J gene TRBJ2-1; tentatively, D is TRBD1 (6 bases). V was shortened by 4 bases and J by 10 bases, with 12 bases between the two germline ends. The length of the CDR3 is 12 residues. Germline V gene lookup returns CDR1 SGHNT and CDR2 YYREEE (reference sequence). In DNA form, the CDR3 reads TGTGCCAGCAGCCAGACAGGCGCCGAGCAGTTCTTC. This codes for CASSQTGAEQFF.

The genes are TRBV7-9 and TRBJ1-2, with TRBD1 matching over 8 bases. The CDR3 is made up of 14 amino acids. Germline values: CDR1 SEHNR, CDR2 FQNEAQ (reference sequence). V trimming: 2 bases; J trimming: 2 bases; junction bases outside the gene matches: 1. CDR3 DNA sequence: TGTGCCAGCAGCTTAACAGGGGGAAACTATGGCTACACCTTC. Its translation: CASSLTGGNYGYTF.

V usage is TRBV15 and J usage is TRBJ2-1; no reliable D call. CDR3 length: 14 amino acids. The germline V gene encodes CDR1 LNHNV and CDR2 YYDKDF (reference sequence). With 0 bases removed from V and 6 bases from J, the gap between germline ends came to 9 bases. The CDR3 DNA sequence: TGTGCCACCAGCAGAGATCTCGTAGCCAATGAGCAGTTCTTC. It translates to CATSRDLVANEQFF.

The genes are TRBV7-2 and TRBJ2-3; 7 bases are shared with TRBD1. CDR3 size: 15 residues. Germline values: CDR1 SGHTA, CDR2 FQGNSA. The V gene end was trimmed by 3 bases and the J gene end by 2 bases; junction bases not matched to a gene: 5. The CDR3 protein is CASSLTGIITDTQYF. The CDR3 nucleotides read TGTGCCAGCAGCTTGACAGGGATTATCACAGATACGCAGTATTTT.

The V gene is TRBV27, the J gene TRBJ1-6; TRBD1 aligns across 7 bases. The CDR3 is 13 amino acids. The V gene's germline CDR1 is MNHEY and CDR2 SMNVEV (reference sequence). V was clipped by 4 bases and J by 10 bases; unmatched bases: 4. CDR3 nucleotide sequence: TGTGCCAGCAGTTCTCCACAGGGGTCACCCCTCCACTTT. Protein sequence: CASSSPQGSPLHF.

CDR3 region: CASSTGTEQVLSSGNTIYF. In DNA, the CDR3 is TGTGCCAGCAGTACAGGGACAGAACAGGTACTCAGCTCTGGAAACACCATATATTTT. This rearrangement joins TRBV6-1 to TRBJ1-3, with 7 bases lining up with TRBD1. The CDR3 is 19 amino acids. The J segment lost 0 bases and the V segment lost 5 bases, leaving 16 bases of the junction unmatched. Per germline, CDR1 MNHNS and CDR2 SASEGT.

DNA for the CDR3: TGTGCCAGCAGTGAAGCTTGGGGGACTGAAGCTTTCTTT. Translated, it gives CASSEAWGTEAFF. This sequence joins TRBV2 and TRBJ1-1; possibly TRBD1 for D (5 bases). The CDR3 is 13 residues long. CDR1 and CDR2 (germline): SNHLY, FYNNEI. Trimming shortened V by 0 bases and J by 5 bases, and 7 bases separated the two germline ends. Full variable domain (outside the CDR3, taken from reference TRBV2 and TRBJ1-1): EPEVTQTPSHQVTQMGQEVILRCVPISNHLYFYWYRQILGQKVEFLVSFYNNEISEKSEIFDDQFSVERPDGSNFTLKIRSTKLEDSAMYFCASSEAWGTEAFFGQGTRLTVV.

The chain employs TRBV21-1 and TRBJ2-7; no check of the table's D call, TRBD1, against the DNA was made. TRBV21-1 is deemed a pseudogene. CDR3 length: 14 residues. The CDR3 nucleotides are TGTGCCAGCACAGACAGGGGCGTCCCCTACGAGCAGTACTTC. Translating gives CASTDRGVPYEQYF.

The chain links TRBV20-1 to TRBJ2-5; 7 bases match TRBD2. Looked up from germline, CDR1 is DFQATT and CDR2 is SNEGSKA (reference sequence). The length of the CDR3 is 11 residues. The CDR3 nucleotides read TGCAGCGCCCTTATCCGGGACTATCAGTACTTC. Encoded protein: CSALIRDYQYF.

The rearrangement links TRBV7-2 to TRBJ2-5, with TRBD1 matching 10 bases. Germline V CDR1 and CDR2: SGHTA, FQGNSA. V lost 3 bases to trimming and J lost 3 bases; unmatched junction nucleotides: 4. This CDR3 contains 15 residues. The CDR3 bases are TGTGCCAGCAGCTTCCCGGGACAGGGGAAAGAGACCCAGTACTTC. Translated: CASSFPGQGKETQYF.

The chain joins TRBV6-1 to TRBJ1-2; TRBD1 matches at 7 bases. The CDR3 length is 13 residues. V trimming: 6 bases; J trimming: 8 bases; junction bases outside the gene matches: 9. Germline loops: CDR1 MNHNS, CDR2 SASEGT. The CDR3 nucleotides read TGTGCCAGCAGGTCAACAGGGGTAGAGGGCTACACCTTC. Its translation: CASRSTGVEGYTF.

The CDR3 loop reads CASTWTGSSPQHF. CDR3 DNA: TGTGCCAGCACCTGGACCGGCTCCTCGCCCCAGCATTTT. This chain connects TRBV28 to TRBJ1-5; no definite D call. The V end lost 7 bases, the J end lost 9 bases, and 16 bases lay between the germline ends. This CDR3 has 13 residues. CDR1 MDHEN and CDR2 SYDVKM come from the germline V gene.

V is TRBV20-1 and J is TRBJ2-7, with 13 bases fitting TRBD2. The CDR3 runs to 16 residues. V gave up 6 bases and J gave up 6 bases; unmatched junction bases: 14. CDR1 and CDR2 (germline): DFQATT, SNEGSKA (reference sequence). The CDR3 spells CSASGLAGSSTTEQYF. In nucleotides, the CDR3 is TGCAGTGCGTCGGGACTAGCGGGATCATCAACTACCGAGCAGTACTTC.

V and J are TRBV27 and TRBJ2-1; D gene uncertain. With 6 bases removed from V and 0 bases from J, the gap between germline ends came to 6 bases. CDR1 and CDR2 (germline): MNHEY, SMNVEV (reference sequence). The CDR3 runs 13 residues. The CDR3 reads CASRQSSYNEQFF. The DNA for the CDR3 is TGTGCCAGCAGACAGAGCTCCTACAATGAGCAGTTCTTC.

This CDR3 reads CSARDGGPGNTIYF. CDR3 nucleotide sequence: TGCAGTGCTAGAGATGGGGGGCCCGGAAACACCATATATTTT. The chain couples TRBV20-1 to TRBJ1-3, with D perhaps TRBD1 (6 bases). Trimming shortened V by 0 bases and J by 4 bases, and 10 bases separated the two germline ends. This CDR3 is 14 amino acids long. CDR1 DFQATT and CDR2 SNEGSKA come from the germline V gene (reference sequence).

The V gene is TRBV6-1, the J gene TRBJ1-6; D is unresolved. The CDR3 is made up of 17 amino acids. Trimming cost V 4 bases and J 1 base, with 14 bases left between them. From germline, CDR1 is MNHNS and CDR2 SASEGT. The DNA for the CDR3 is TGTGCCAGCAGTGGCCCCCGGGGTCTGTCCTATAATTCACCCCTCCACTTT. Protein product: CASSGPRGLSYNSPLHF.